The rows below give T cell receptor beta chains drawn from one sample of a study of OX40 agonist ivuxolimab in advanced cancers. Here immunoSEQ multiplex PCR was the method, and the copy in TCRdb shows in-frame clones only, minus some. The sample yields 60,000 to 80,000 clones, 89% seen once. The specimen comprised CD4+ or CD8+ T cells sorted from blood, sampled in a trial of the OX40 agonist ivuxolimab. The receptors stem from an adult with an advanced solid tumor such as melanoma, head and neck, liver or kidney cancer. Each CDR3 is given with its conserved first and last residue. The order of the fields is V gene, J gene, clone size, D gene, CDR3 DNA, CDR3 protein. D genes are given only for firm matches. A row's size may be missing; if present it is once, few, many or a size class.

TRBV19	TRBJ1-1	few	-	TGTGCCAGTACCATCTCTGGAGGGTACACTGAAGCTTTCTTT	CASTISGGYTEAFF
TRBV23-1	TRBJ2-3	-	TRBD2	TGCGCCAGCAGTCAATTTAGCGGGAAGACAGATACGCAGTATTTT	CASSQFSGKTDTQYF
TRBV29-1	TRBJ2-7	-	-	TGCAGCGTTTTGGGCCTTATGGACGAGCAGTACTTC	CSVLGLMDEQYF
TRBV19	TRBJ1-4	-	TRBD1	TGTGCCAGCCGGGACAGGGGACTAACTAATGAAAAACTGTTTTTT	CASRDRGLTNEKLFF
TRBV28	TRBJ2-1	-	-	TGTGCCAGCAGTTTCCGAAACACCTGGTGGTACAATGAGCAGTTCTTC	CASSFRNTWWYNEQFF
TRBV15	TRBJ2-4	-	-	TGTGCCACCAGCCCCGGACTGAGGGGAGTCCGAGACATTCAGTACTTC	CATSPGLRGVRDIQYF
TRBV6-5	TRBJ2-4	-	-	TGTGCCAGCAGTTACTCTTCGGTAAACATTCAGTACTTC	CASSYSSVNIQYF
TRBV28	TRBJ1-2	-	TRBD1	TGTGCCAGCAGCCCCACAGGGGCGGGATACTATGGCTACACCTTC	CASSPTGAGYYGYTF
TRBV7-1	TRBJ2-7	-	TRBD1	TGTGCCAGCAGCGCGGACAGGGTGTCCTACGAGCAGTACTTC	CASSADRVSYEQYF
TRBV10-1	TRBJ1-1	few	-	TGCGCCAGCAGTGATGGGTCCACAGCTTTCTTT	CASSDGSTAFF
TRBV7-2	TRBJ2-1	-	TRBD2	TGTGCCAGCAGCTTAGTGGCTAGCGGGAGTGCTGAGCAGTTCTTC	CASSLVASGSAEQFF
TRBV4-1	TRBJ1-1	-	-	TGCGCCAGCAGCCGAGTAAGAACGGCTGTTGAAGCTTTCTTT	CASSRVRTAVEAFF
TRBV10-2	TRBJ2-7	-	-	TGCGCCACCCTTAGCGGATTAACCTACGAGCAGTACTTC	CATLSGLTYEQYF
TRBV6-5	TRBJ1-2	-	-	TGTGCCAGCAGTTACTTTGGTCCCGGGTCGAGCTATGGCTACACCTTC	CASSYFGPGSSYGYTF
TRBV18	TRBJ2-1	-	-	TGTGCCAGCTCCCTCTCCCACTACAATGATCCCTTCTTC	CASSLSHYNDPFF
TRBV25-1	TRBJ1-3	-	-	TGTGCCAGCAGTGAACCGTTCTCTGGAAACACCATATATTTT	CASSEPFSGNTIYF
TRBV5-1	TRBJ2-7	-	TRBD1	TGCGCCAGCAGCTTCGGACAGGGTGGCGACGAGCAGTACTTC	CASSFGQGGDEQYF
TRBV11-3	TRBJ2-1	-	-	TGTGCCAGCAGCGCGAGCGGCTACAATGAGCAGTTCTTC	CASSASGYNEQFF